The entry below describes one TCR beta chain. This clone was picked up one time. Its binding antigen is unknown. Per-base quality was not reported, and no clone a single base away is much larger than it. From V the trimming removes 2 bases and from J it removes 6 bases, while the gene matches leave 7 bases of the junction unaccounted for. The germline V gene sets CDR1 to LGHNA and CDR2 to YSLEER. From cysteine to phenylalanine, the CDR3 is 15 amino acids long. The DNA shown is the 45-base CDR3, in frame from base 1. Whole blood was collected in K2EDTA tubes by collaborating institutions according to the institutions' own protocols. Collaborator samples were shipped for TCRbeta analysis as frozen whole blood, isolated PBMCs, or DNA extracted from either sample type. These data belong to a study of blood T cell repertoires in COVID-19 (TCRdb year 2020). Notes on the research overall: Collaborator samples came from the United States, Italy and Spain and covered acute and convalescent phases of COVID-19. Deeply sampled blood TCRbeta repertoires from subjects exposed to, actively infected with, or recovered from COVID-19 were included in the dataset. Where HLA class I and class II types were available, the types were taken from metadata supplied by the sample provider, not from assay-based typing. Sample metadata almost always included a de-identified subject ID, COVID-19 status, age in years and sex. The material from the prospective study consisted of cDNA or gDNA derived from T cells, B-cell-depleted T cells, or PBMCs. A freely available public database, intended as a resource for researchers studying the immune response to SARS-CoV-2, is where the repertoires were released. Samples came from the ongoing ImmuneRACE study (first 160 participants) plus 1,254 subjects from 6 global collaborators.

TCRbeta CDR3 regions were amplified from genomic DNA by means of the immunoSEQ Assay, a bias-controlled multiplex PCR. From the authors' description of their analysis: The number of nucleated cells in each sample was estimated from the amplification of reference gene primers within the assay. To quantify the absolute abundance of each unique TCRbeta CDR3 rearrangement, sequence reads were collapsed and filtered. For each sample, productive Simpson clonality was calculated as the square root of Simpson's diversity index across productive rearrangements. TCRdb mirrors the immuneACCESS table, restricted to in-frame sequences. Some clones are absent from its copies; in checked studies, under half trace to an unresolved V gene, and the reason for the others is unknown. The DNA was the basis for D and trimming; V, J and clone size are from that table. The sample table records 100,000 to 150,000 clones; about 83% of these occur just once. Of the sample, about 5% is held by the ten largest clones.

Beyond this particular receptor, the publication reports: How much clinical and demographic metadata was included differed by source and by participant, and the metadata was provided uncurated.

The material sequenced was peripheral blood. The receptor was derived from a human donor in a cohort sampled during active COVID-19. Here the chain combines TRBV4-3 and TRBJ2-3, and TRBD2 aligns with 8 junction nucleotides. Read as DNA, the sequence is TGCGCCAGCAGCCAACAACGGCGGGAGGTTGATACGCAGTATTTT. Protein translation: CASSQQRREVDTQYF.